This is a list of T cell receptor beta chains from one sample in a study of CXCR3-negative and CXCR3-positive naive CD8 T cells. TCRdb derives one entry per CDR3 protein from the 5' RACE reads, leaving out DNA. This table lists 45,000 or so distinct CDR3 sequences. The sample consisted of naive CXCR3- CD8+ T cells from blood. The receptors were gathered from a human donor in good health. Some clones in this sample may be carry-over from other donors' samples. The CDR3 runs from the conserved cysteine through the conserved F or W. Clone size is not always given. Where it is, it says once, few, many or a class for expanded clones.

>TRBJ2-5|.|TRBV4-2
CASSPTSGDPETQYF
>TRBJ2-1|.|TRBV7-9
CASSLVGGSSYNEQFF
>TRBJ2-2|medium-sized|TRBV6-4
CASSSQGQTGELFF
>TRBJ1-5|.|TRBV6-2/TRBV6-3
CASSYGVEDQPQHF
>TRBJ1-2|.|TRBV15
CATSLGLTGTGGNYGYTF
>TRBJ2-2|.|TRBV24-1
CATSDLGPPTGELFF
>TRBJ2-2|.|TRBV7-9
CAGATGGTGELFF
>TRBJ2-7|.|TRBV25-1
CASSSRDKPYEQYF
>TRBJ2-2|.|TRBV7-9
CASSRRTNRIMTGELFF
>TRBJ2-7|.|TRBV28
CASSFRDRGGEQYF
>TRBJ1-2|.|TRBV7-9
CASSPREPRYGYTF
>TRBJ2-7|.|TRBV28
CASSLGLAGIYEQYF
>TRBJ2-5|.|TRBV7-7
CASSLGGGSQETQYF
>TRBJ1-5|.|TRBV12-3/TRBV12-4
CASSGAGQAINQPQHF
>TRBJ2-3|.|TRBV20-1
CSSKLAGVPSVTDTQYF
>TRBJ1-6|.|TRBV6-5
CASSYSKPNSPLHF
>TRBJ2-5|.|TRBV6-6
CASTAWTVQETQYF
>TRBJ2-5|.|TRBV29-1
CSGLAFVGETQYF
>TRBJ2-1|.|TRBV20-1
CSARGGKQGIVSSYNEQFF
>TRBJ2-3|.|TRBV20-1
CSARTEQGSRLKDTQYF
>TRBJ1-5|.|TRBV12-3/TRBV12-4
CASRNSSGGFNQPQHF
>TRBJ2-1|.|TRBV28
CATRTSGAEQFF
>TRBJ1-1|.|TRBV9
CASSVDRVGRTEAFF
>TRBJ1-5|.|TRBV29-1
CSVETGGGQPQHF
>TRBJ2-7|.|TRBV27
CASSFPDNEQYF
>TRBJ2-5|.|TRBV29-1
CSVETGSVETQYF
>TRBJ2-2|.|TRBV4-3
CASSQEEGASGELFF
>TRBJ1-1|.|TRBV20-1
CSARDIPGAFF
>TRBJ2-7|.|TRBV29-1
CSVEDEVLEQYF
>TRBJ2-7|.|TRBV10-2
CASRAGTSGGDEQYF
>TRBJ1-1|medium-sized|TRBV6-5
CASSFSTGNTEAFF
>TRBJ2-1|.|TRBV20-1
CSASEGEWSYNEQFF
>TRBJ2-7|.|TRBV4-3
CASSQDLGTTYEQYF
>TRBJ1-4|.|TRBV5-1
CASSFGTGGTTNEKLFF
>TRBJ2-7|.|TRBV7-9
CASSLGAGADEQYF
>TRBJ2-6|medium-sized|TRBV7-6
CASSAPRGSGANVLTF
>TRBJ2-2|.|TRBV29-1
CSVLGGPNTGELFF
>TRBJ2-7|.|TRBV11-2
CASSSALEQYF
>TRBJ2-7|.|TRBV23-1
CASSQLGDSWIYF
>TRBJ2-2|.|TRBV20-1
CSAFIGTNTGELFF
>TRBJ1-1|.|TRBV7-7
CASSPTTGNTEAFF
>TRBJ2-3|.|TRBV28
CASSPSPLEARDTQYF
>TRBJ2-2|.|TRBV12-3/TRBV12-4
CASSFRVLGDLDSLNTGELFF
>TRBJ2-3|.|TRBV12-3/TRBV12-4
CASSSWRPAGASSTDTQYF
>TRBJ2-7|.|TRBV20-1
CSAPDREAGEQYF
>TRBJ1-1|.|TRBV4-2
CASSQYPGEGMNTEAFF
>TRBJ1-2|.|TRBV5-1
CASSLAMGSHYGYTF